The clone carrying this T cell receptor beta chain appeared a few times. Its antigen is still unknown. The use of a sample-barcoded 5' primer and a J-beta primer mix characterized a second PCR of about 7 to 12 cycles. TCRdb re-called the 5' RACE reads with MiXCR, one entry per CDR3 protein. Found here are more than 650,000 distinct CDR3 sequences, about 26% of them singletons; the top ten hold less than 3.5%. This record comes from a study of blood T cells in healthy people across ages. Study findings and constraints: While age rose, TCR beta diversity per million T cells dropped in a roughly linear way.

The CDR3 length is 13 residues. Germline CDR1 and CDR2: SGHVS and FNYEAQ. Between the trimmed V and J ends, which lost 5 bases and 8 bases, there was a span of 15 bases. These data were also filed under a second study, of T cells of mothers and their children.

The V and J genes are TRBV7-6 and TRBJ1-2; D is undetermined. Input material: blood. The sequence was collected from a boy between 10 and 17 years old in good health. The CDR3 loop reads CASSITSLPGYTF. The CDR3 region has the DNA TGTGCCAGCAGCATCACATCTCTCCCCGGCTACACCTTC.